This record concerns one T cell receptor beta chain sequence. The antigen is undetermined. The data were taken from a study of cytomegalovirus exposure and HLA in healthy donors. Overall study findings and caveats: Researchers catalogued about 150 TCR beta chains as cytomegalovirus-associated. Subsequent analysis of the 120 or so validation repertoires found a tendency for first-cohort TCR clusters to co-occur. Many donors carried some public TCRs, although rarity characterized most TCR sequences. A few CMV-associated chains were confirmed in vitro to be specific for CMV antigens.

The data were produced by immunoSEQ multiplex PCR, yet TCRdb's version contains in-frame clones alone and is incomplete. The data hold a few hundred thousand clones, with around nine tenths observed a single time. This sequence originates from a woman aged 18-29 years in good health and CMV-seronegative. The sample was PBMCs.

As DNA, the CDR3 is TGTGCCAGCAGTTTCTCGGGGTTAGCAGATACGCAGTATTTT. This encodes CASSFSGLADTQYF. The chain joins TRBV28 to TRBJ2-3; TRBD2 might be the D (5 bases). Trimming shortened V by 3 bases and J by 4 bases, and 11 bases separated the two germline ends. Germline CDR1 is MDHEN and CDR2 is SYDVKM. CDR3 length: 14 amino acids. Looking up the rest from reference TRBV28 and TRBJ2-3 gives the full variable domain: DVKVTQSSRYLVKRTGEKVFLECVQDMDHENMFWYRQDPGLGLRLIYFSYDVKMKEKGDIPEGYSVSREKKERFSLILESASTNQTSMYLCASSFSGLADTQYFGPGTRLTVL.